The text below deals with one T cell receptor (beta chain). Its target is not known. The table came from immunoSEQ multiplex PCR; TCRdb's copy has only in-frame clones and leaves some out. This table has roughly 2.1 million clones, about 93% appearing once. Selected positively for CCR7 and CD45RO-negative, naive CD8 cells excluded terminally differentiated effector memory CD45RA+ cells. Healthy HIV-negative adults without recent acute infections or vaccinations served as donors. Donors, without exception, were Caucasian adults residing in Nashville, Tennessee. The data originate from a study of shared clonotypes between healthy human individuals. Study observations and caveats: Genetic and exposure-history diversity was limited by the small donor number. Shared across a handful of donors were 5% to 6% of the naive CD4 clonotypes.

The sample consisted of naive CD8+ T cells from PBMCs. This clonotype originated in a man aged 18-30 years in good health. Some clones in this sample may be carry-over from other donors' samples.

Here the CDR3 DNA reads TGTGCCAGCAGCTTACGGGGTACCTATGGCTACACCTTC. Protein: CASSLRGTYGYTF. The chain carries TRBV11-1 and TRBJ1-2; D gene unclear. The V and J ends lost 2 bases and 4 bases respectively, with 8 bases between them. The CDR3 loop spans 13 amino acids. CDR1 SGHAT and CDR2 FQDESV come from the germline V gene (reference sequence).